This T cell receptor (beta chain) originates from a study of blood T cell repertoires in COVID-19. As for the study in general: The United States, Italy and Spain were the sources of the acute and convalescent COVID-19 samples. From T cells, B-cell-depleted T cells, or PBMCs came the material, which was cDNA or gDNA.

Trimming shortened V by 3 bases and J by 4 bases, and 14 bases separated the two germline ends. CDR3 length: 15 residues. Germline V gene data show CDR1 as SGDLS and CDR2 as YYNGEE. Assay used: immunoSEQ multiplex PCR; TCRdb lists only in-frame clones, some missing. The table has tens of thousands of clones, around 85% seen once; the top ten hold approximately 9.3%. In this sample, this clone turned up a few times. The sample consisted of peripheral blood. The chain recombines TRBV9 with TRBJ1-5; D is possibly TRBD1 (6 bases). The origin of this receptor is a woman in her 50s with acute or convalescent COVID-19. In DNA form, the CDR3 reads TGTGCCAGCAGCGCCGACGCAGGGGCGAATCAGCCCCAGCATTTT. It encodes CASSADAGANQPQHF. The whole variable domain, filled in from reference TRBV9 and TRBJ1-5, reads DSGVTQTPKHLITATGQRVTLRCSPRSGDLSVYWYQQSLDQGLQFLIQYYNGEERAKGNILERFSAQQFPDLHSELNLSSLELGDSALYFCASSADAGANQPQHFGDGTRLSIL.